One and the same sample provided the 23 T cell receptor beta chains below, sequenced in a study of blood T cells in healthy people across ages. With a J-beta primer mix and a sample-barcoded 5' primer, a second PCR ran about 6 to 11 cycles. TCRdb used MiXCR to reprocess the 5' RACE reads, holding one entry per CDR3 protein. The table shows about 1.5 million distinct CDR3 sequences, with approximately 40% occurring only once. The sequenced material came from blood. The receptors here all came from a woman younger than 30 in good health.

Here the CDR3 reads CSARVTGGSSGGYTF. The CDR3 nucleotides read TGCAGTGCTAGGGTCACAGGGGGCTCGTCGGGGGGCTACACCTTC. The chain links TRBV20-1 to TRBJ1-2; 9 nucleotides agree with TRBD1. V was pared by 3 bases and J by 8 bases, with 13 bases of the junction left unmatched. The germline V gene has CDR1 DFQATT and CDR2 SNEGSKA (reference sequence). This CDR3 spans 15 amino acids.

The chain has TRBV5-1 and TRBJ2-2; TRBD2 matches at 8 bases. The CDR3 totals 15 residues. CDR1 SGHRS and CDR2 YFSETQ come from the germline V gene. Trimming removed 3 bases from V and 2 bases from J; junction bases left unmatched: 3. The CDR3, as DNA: TGCGCCAGCAGCTGGACTAGCACAAACACCGGGGAGCTGTTTTTT. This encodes CASSWTSTNTGELFF.

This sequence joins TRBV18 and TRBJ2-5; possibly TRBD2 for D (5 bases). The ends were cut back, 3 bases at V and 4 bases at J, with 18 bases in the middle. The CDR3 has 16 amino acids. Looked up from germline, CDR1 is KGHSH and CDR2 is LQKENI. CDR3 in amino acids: CASSPTTRLFGETQYF. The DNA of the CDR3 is TGTGCCAGCTCACCGACTACGAGACTGTTCGGAGAGACCCAGTACTTC.

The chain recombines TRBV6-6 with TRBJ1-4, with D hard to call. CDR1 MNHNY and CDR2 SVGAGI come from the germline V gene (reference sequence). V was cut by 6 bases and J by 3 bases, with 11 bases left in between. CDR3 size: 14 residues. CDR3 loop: CASSPGTSNEKLFF. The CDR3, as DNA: TGTGCCAGCAGCCCGGGTACATCTAATGAAAAACTGTTTTTT.

This CDR3 is CASSQVTGATNEKLFF. CDR3 sequence (DNA): TGTGCCAGCAGCCAAGTAACAGGGGCAACTAATGAAAAACTGTTTTTT. The rearrangement links TRBV3-1 to TRBJ1-4, with TRBD1 matching over 7 bases. V dropped 1 base and J dropped 0; count of bases not matched to a gene: 2. The CDR3 has 16 residues. Germline CDR1 reads LGHDT; CDR2 reads YNNKEL (reference sequence).

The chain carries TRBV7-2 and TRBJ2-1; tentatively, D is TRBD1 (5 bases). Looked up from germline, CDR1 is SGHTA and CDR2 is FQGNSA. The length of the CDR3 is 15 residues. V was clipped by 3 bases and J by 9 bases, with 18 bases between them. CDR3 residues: CASSFTGVGVAEQFF. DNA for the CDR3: TGTGCCAGCAGCTTTACCGGAGTAGGGGTGGCTGAGCAGTTCTTC.

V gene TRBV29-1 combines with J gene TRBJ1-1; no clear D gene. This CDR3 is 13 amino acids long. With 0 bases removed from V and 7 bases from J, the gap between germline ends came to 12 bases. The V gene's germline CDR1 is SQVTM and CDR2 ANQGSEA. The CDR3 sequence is CSVEEQMFGEAFF. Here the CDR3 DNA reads TGCAGCGTTGAAGAACAAATGTTTGGTGAAGCTTTCTTT.

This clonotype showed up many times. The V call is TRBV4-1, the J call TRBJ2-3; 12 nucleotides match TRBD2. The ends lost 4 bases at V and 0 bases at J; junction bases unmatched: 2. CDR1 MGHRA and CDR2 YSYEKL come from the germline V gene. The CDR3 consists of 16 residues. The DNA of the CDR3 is TGCGCCAGCAGCCGAGGACTAGCGGGGAGCACAGATACGCAGTATTTT. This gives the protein CASSRGLAGSTDTQYF.

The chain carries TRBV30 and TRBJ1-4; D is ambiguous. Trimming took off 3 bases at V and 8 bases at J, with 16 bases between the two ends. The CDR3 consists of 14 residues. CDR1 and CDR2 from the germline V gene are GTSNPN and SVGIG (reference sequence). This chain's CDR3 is CAWRRGGRREKLFF. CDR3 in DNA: TGTGCCTGGAGACGAGGAGGACGAAGAGAAAAACTGTTTTTT.

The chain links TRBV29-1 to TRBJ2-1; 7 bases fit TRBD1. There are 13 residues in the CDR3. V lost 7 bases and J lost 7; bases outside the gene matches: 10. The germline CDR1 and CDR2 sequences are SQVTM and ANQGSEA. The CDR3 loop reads CSGAGTDKNEQFF. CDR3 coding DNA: TGCAGCGGGGCCGGGACAGATAAGAATGAGCAGTTCTTC.

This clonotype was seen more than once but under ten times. CDR3 residues: CSARWPGLAGGAADTQYF. The CDR3 coding sequence is TGCAGTGCTAGATGGCCGGGACTAGCGGGAGGAGCAGCAGATACGCAGTATTTT. J is TRBJ2-3 and V is TRBV20-1; 15 bases line up with TRBD2. V trimming: 2 bases; J trimming: 4 bases; junction bases outside the gene matches: 10. Germline CDR1 and CDR2: DFQATT and SNEGSKA (reference sequence). The CDR3 is made up of 18 amino acids.

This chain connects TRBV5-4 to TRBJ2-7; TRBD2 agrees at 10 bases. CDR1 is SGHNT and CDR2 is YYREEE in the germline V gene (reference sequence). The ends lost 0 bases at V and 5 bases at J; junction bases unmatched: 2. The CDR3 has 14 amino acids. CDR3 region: CASSLALAGDEQYF. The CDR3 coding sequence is TGTGCCAGCAGCTTGGCCCTAGCGGGAGACGAGCAGTACTTC.

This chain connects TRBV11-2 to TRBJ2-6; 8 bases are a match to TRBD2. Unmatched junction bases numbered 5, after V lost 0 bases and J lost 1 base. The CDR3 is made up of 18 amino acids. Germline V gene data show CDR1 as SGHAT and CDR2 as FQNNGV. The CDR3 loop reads CASSLEAGLVSGANVLTF. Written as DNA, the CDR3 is TGTGCCAGCAGCTTAGAGGCGGGACTAGTGTCTGGGGCCAACGTCCTGACTTTC.

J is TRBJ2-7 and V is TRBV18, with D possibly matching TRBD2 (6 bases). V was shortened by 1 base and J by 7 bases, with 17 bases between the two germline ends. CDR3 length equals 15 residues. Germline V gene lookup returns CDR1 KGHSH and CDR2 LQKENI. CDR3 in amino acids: CASSPRGEPHNEQYF. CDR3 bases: TGTGCCAGCTCACCACGGGGGGAACCACACAATGAGCAGTACTTC.

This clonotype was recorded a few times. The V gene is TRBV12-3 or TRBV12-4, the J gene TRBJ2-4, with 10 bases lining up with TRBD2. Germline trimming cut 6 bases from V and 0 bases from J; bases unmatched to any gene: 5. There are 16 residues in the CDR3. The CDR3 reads CASSLTSGLAKNIQYF. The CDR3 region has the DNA TGTGCCAGCAGCCTGACTAGCGGGCTAGCCAAAAACATTCAGTACTTC.

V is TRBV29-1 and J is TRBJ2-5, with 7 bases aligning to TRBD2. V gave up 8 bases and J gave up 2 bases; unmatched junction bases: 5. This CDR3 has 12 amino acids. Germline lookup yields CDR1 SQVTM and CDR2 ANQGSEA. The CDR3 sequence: CSSMGGQETQYF. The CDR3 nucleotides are TGCAGCTCTATGGGGGGGCAAGAGACCCAGTACTTC.

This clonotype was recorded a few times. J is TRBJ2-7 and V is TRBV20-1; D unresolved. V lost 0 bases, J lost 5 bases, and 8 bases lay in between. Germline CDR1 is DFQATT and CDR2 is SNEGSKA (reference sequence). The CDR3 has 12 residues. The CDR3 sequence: CSARDQLDEQYF. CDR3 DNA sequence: TGCAGTGCTAGAGATCAATTGGACGAGCAGTACTTC.

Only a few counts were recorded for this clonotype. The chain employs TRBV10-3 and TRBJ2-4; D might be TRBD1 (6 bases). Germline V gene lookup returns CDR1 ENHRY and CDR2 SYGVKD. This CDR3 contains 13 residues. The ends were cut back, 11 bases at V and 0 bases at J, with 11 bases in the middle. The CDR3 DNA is TGTGCCGCCGGGACACTAGCCAAAAACATTCAGTACTTC. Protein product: CAAGTLAKNIQYF.

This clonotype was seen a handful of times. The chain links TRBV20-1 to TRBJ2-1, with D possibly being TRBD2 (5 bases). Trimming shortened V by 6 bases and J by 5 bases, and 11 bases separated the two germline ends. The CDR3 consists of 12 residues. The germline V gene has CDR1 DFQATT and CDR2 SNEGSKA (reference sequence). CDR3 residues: CSANGLDNEQFF. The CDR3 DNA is TGCAGTGCCAACGGACTCGACAATGAGCAGTTCTTC.

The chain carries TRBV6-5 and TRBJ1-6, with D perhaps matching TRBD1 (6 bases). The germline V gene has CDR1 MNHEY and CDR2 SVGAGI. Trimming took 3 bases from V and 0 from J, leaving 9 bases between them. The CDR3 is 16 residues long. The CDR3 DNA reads TGTGCCAGCAGTTATACAGGGAGCTCCTATAATTCACCCCTCCACTTT. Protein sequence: CASSYTGSSYNSPLHF.

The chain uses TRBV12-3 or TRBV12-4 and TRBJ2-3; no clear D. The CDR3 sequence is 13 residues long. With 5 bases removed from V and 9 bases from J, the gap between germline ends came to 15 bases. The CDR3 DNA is TGTGCCAGCAGTCGGACCCCGCAGATAACGCAGTATTTT. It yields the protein CASSRTPQITQYF.

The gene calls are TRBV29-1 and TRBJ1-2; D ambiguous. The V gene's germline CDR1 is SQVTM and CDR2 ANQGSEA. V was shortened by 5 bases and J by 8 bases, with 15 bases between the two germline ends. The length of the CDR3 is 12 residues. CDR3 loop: CSVSRVLGGYTF. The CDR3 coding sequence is TGCAGCGTTTCTAGGGTCCTTGGAGGCTACACCTTC.

CDR3: CSAPERQGLYEQYF. The CDR3 DNA is TGCAGTGCGCCGGAAAGACAGGGTCTCTACGAGCAGTACTTC. The rearrangement uses TRBV20-1 and TRBJ2-7; 7 bases match TRBD1. The germline V gene has CDR1 DFQATT and CDR2 SNEGSKA (reference sequence). The CDR3 contains 14 residues. J was trimmed by 3 bases and V by 6 bases; bases with no gene match: 11.